The 5 T cell receptor beta chains reported below all come from one sample, sequenced in a study of vaccination and CD4 T cells after COVID-19. The Oncomine TCR Beta short-read assay sequenced DNA from cultured CD4+ T cells. MiXCR was run by TCRdb on the PCR reads, yielding one entry per CDR3 protein. This table has about 3,800 distinct CDR3 sequences, under 20% appearing once. Which antigens these TCRs recognize remains unknown. Regarding treatment: approximately 9-day PBMC culture with coronavirus spike peptide pools or control peptides (ViraFEST assay). Sequences were obtained from CD4+ T cells from blood, cultured in vitro. These receptors were obtained from a human donor who had recovered from COVID-19.

By share, this clonotype ranks as medium-sized. The chain is built from TRBV5-6 and TRBJ2-5; 12 positions match TRBD2. Germline values: CDR1 SGHDT, CDR2 YYEEEE. The CDR3 consists of 15 residues. After removal of 4 bases from V and 1 base from J, the junction contained 2 bases not matched to a gene. This CDR3 reads CASSQLAGGQETQYF. The DNA for the CDR3 is TGTGCCAGCAGCCAACTAGCGGGGGGCCAAGAGACCCAGTACTTC.

V usage is TRBV29-1 and J usage is TRBJ1-2, with D perhaps TRBD1 (5 bases). CDR3 size: 14 residues. Germline loops: CDR1 SQVTM, CDR2 ANQGSEA. Trimming pared 5 bases from V and 3 bases from J, leaving 16 bases between. The CDR3 sequence: CSVRNGGNDYGYTF. CDR3 nucleotide sequence: TGCAGCGTTCGGAACGGGGGGAATGACTATGGCTACACCTTC.

The sample holds a few counts of this clonotype. The V gene is TRBV6-1, the J gene TRBJ2-7; 7 positions agree with TRBD1. J lost 3 bases, V lost 6 bases, and 11 bases had no gene match. CDR1 is MNHNS and CDR2 is SASEGT in the germline V gene. This CDR3 comprises 15 residues. The CDR3 sequence is CASRKETGNIYEQYF. The CDR3 coding sequence is TGTGCCAGCAGGAAAGAGACAGGGAATATCTACGAGCAGTACTTC.

The rearrangement uses TRBV19 and TRBJ2-2, with TRBD2 as a possible D gene (5 bases). V gave up 5 bases and J gave up 5 bases, with 24 bases separating them. The CDR3 has 18 residues. Germline values: CDR1 LNHDA, CDR2 SQIVND (reference sequence). The CDR3 DNA is TGTGCCAGTAGTCTTTCCGGGCCTCCCTCCCCGGGGACCGGGGAGCTGTTTTTT. Translating it yields CASSLSGPPSPGTGELFF.

This clonotype was counted between two and nine times. This sequence joins TRBV14 and TRBJ1-6, with a weak D call TRBD1 (5 bases). This CDR3 has 15 amino acids. The V end was cut by 5 bases, the J end by 3 bases, with 11 bases between. Germline values: CDR1 SGHDN, CDR2 FVKESK. CDR3: CASSWGDLYNSPLHF. CDR3 in DNA: TGTGCCAGCAGCTGGGGGGACCTCTATAATTCACCCCTCCACTTT.